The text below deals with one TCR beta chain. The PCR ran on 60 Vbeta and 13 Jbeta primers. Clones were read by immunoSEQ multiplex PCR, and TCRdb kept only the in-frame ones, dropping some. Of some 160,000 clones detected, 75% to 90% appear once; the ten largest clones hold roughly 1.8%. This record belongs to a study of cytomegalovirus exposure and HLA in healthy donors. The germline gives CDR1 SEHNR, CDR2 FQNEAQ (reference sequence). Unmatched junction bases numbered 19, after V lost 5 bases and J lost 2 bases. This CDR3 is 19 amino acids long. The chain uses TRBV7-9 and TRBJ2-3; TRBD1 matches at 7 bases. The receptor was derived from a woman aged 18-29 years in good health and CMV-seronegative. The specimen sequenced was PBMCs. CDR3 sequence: CASSPTIYMDRRFTDTQYF. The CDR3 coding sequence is TGTGCCAGCAGCCCCACTATATATATGGACAGGCGGTTCACAGATACGCAGTATTTT.